The clone carrying this T cell receptor (beta chain) came up many times. RNA transcripts provided the source from which TCR beta CDR3 regions were amplified. Carried out on the TCR CDR3, a first-round RT-PCR used the HTBI primer set. Via MiXCR, TCRdb re-called the multiplex PCR reads, giving one row per CDR3 protein. The table has about 600,000 distinct CDR3 sequences, 15% to 20% seen once; the top ten hold around 3.5%. Ophthalmopathy patients showed a Clinical Activity Score of at least 3, NOSPECS grade of at least 4 and duration under 3 months. Diagnosis rested on symptoms, serum thyroxine and TRAb, thyroid ultrasound, and orbital computed tomography. PBMCs came from around 9.7 ml fresh peripheral blood. This sample stems from a study of T cells in Graves' hyperthyroidism and ophthalmopathy. Looking at the study overall: Blood from the periphery was taken at initial diagnosis, before any treatment.

Germline CDR1 PRHDT, CDR2 FYEKMQ (reference sequence). Trimming cost V 6 bases and J 2 bases; bases outside gene matches: 7. This CDR3 region has 14 residues. The specimen sequenced was blood. The receptor was derived from a woman aged 40 to 49 with Graves' ophthalmopathy. This chain links TRBV13 with TRBJ2-7; 7 bases are shared with TRBD1. The CDR3 protein is CASSLGRGTYEQYF. As DNA, the CDR3 is TGTGCCAGCAGTCTTGGCAGGGGGACCTACGAGCAGTACTTC.